This TCR beta chain was sequenced for a study of T cell changes during pregnancy in multiple sclerosis. Trimming removed 7 bases at V and 0 bases at J, with 10 bases between. In germline, CDR1 is SNHLY, CDR2 FYNNEI. This CDR3 has 14 amino acids. Data came from immunoSEQ multiplex PCR; TCRdb stores just in-frame clones and leaves some out. This table holds about 38,000 clones, more than 90% found once. Material: CD8+ T cells from peripheral blood mononuclear cells, obtained after pregnancy. The chain couples TRBV2 to TRBJ1-5; D unclear. This receptor was taken from a female donor with multiple sclerosis, enrolled in a pregnancy study. For the CDR3, the DNA is TGTGCCAGCACTCCCGAGTATAGCAATCAGCCCCAGCATTTT. Translated: CASTPEYSNQPQHF.